These T cell receptor beta chains were read from a single sample in a study of blood T cell repertoires in COVID-19. Clones were read by immunoSEQ multiplex PCR, and TCRdb kept only the in-frame ones, dropping some. The profile shows about 180,000 clones, 70% to 85% of them singletons. Sequencing was carried out using PBMCs or T cells enriched from blood (not recorded which). The receptors originated from a man in his forties or fifties who had recovered from COVID-19. Both conserved end residues are part of each CDR3. Fields, in order: clone size, V gene, J gene, D gene, CDR3 protein, CDR3 DNA. The D gene is left open where the match is weak. Not all rows give a size; the values are once, few, many and, for expanded clones, a class.

>.|TRBV5-1|TRBJ2-4|TRBD2
CASSLVSSGAQNIQYF
TGCGCCAGCAGCTTGGTGTCTAGCGGAGCACAAAACATTCAGTACTTC
>.|TRBV5-1|TRBJ2-5|TRBD2
CASSPPTSGVQETQYF
TGCGCCAGCAGCCCTCCGACTAGCGGGGTCCAAGAGACCCAGTACTTC
>.|TRBV5-6|TRBJ2-5|.
CASRTAPILQETQYF
TGTGCCAGCAGGACAGCCCCTATTCTCCAAGAGACCCAGTACTTC
>.|TRBV19|TRBJ2-3|TRBD2
CASMGSGGAGTQYF
TGTGCCAGTATGGGTAGCGGGGGGGCAGGTACGCAGTATTTT
>.|TRBV6-6|TRBJ1-1|.
CASSPGILNTEAFF
TGTGCCAGCAGCCCCGGGATTCTGAACACTGAAGCTTTCTTT
>once|TRBV21-1|TRBJ2-1|.
CASSKEDAEQGIRKQFF
TGTGCCAGCAGCAAAGAGGATGCCGAACAGGGTATCAGGAAGCAGTTCTTC
>.|TRBV6-5|TRBJ2-7|.
CASSYSTAGFSYEQYF
TGTGCCAGCAGTTACTCGACAGCAGGCTTCTCCTACGAGCAGTACTTC
>few|TRBV19|TRBJ2-2|.
CASSISQAYTGELFF
TGTGCCAGTAGTATTAGTCAGGCGTACACCGGGGAGCTGTTTTTT
>.|TRBV5-1|TRBJ2-3|TRBD2
CASSFLAGGTDTQYF
TGCGCCAGCAGCTTCTTAGCGGGGGGCACAGATACGCAGTATTTT
>few|TRBV6-4|TRBJ2-2|.
CASSAQGTGELFF
TGTGCCAGCAGTGCTCAGGGGACCGGGGAGCTGTTTTTT
>.|TRBV6-5|TRBJ1-2|.
CASSGQNYGYTF
TGTGCCAGCAGCGGACAGAACTATGGCTACACCTTC
>few|TRBV12-3/TRBV12-4|TRBJ2-3|TRBD1
CASSTRGLDTQYF
TGTGCCAGCAGTACTAGGGGGCTTGATACGCAGTATTTT
>.|TRBV25-1|TRBJ1-2|.
CASSELGRAYGYTF
TGTGCCAGCAGTGAATTGGGCAGGGCCTATGGCTACACCTTC
>.|TRBV2|TRBJ1-1|.
CASSVGDFNEAFF
TGTGCCAGCAGTGTGGGGGACTTCAATGAGGCTTTCTTT
>.|TRBV5-4|TRBJ2-5|.
CASTRGGRGPDETQYF
TGTGCCAGCACCCGAGGCGGGCGGGGGCCTGACGAGACCCAGTACTTC
>.|TRBV5-1|TRBJ1-5|.
CASRPRRGVGPQHF
TGCGCCAGCAGGCCGAGGAGGGGTGTCGGCCCCCAGCATTTT
>.|TRBV30|TRBJ1-2|.
CAWSVLSVRDGYTF
TGTGCCTGGAGTGTACTTTCTGTGAGGGATGGCTACACCTTC
>.|TRBV24-1|TRBJ2-3|TRBD1
CATSDFGQGFGTDTQYF
TGTGCCACCAGTGATTTTGGACAGGGTTTCGGCACAGATACGCAGTATTTT
>.|TRBV28|TRBJ1-5|TRBD1
CASVTGRRQPQHF
TGTGCCAGCGTGACAGGGAGGCGACAGCCCCAGCATTTT
>.|TRBV5-5|TRBJ2-7|.
CASSPRGRSDYEQYF
TGTGCCAGCAGTCCTCGGGGTAGGAGCGATTACGAGCAGTACTTC
>few|TRBV11-2|TRBJ2-7|.
CASSITYEQYF
TGTGCCAGCAGCATCACCTACGAGCAGTACTTC
>few|TRBV27|TRBJ2-3|.
CASSLGSGHTQYF
TGTGCCAGCAGTTTAGGGTCTGGGCATACGCAGTATTTT
>.|TRBV19|TRBJ1-2|.
CASSPRGEGYTF
TGTGCCAGTAGTCCCAGGGGAGAAGGCTACACCTTC
>.|TRBV4-1|TRBJ2-3|.
CASSQLFGQIPTDTQYF
TGCGCCAGCAGCCAACTTTTCGGACAGATACCTACAGATACGCAGTATTTT
>.|TRBV11-3|TRBJ1-2|TRBD1
CASNQGQGLPVTLGYTF
TGTGCCAGCAACCAAGGACAGGGCTTGCCAGTAACGCTGGGCTACACCTTC
>.|TRBV6-5|TRBJ1-4|.
CASSYSGQKLFF
TGTGCCAGCAGTTACTCCGGTCAAAAACTGTTTTTT
>.|TRBV7-8|TRBJ1-3|TRBD1
CASSSYRGPGNTIYF
TGTGCCAGCAGCTCCTACAGGGGGCCTGGAAACACCATATATTTT
>.|TRBV25-1|TRBJ2-5|.
CASSEFRGGVETQYF
TGTGCCAGCAGTGAATTCCGGGGTGGTGTGGAGACCCAGTACTTC
>.|TRBV7-9|TRBJ1-4|.
CASSFLSGEKLFF
TGTGCCAGCAGCTTCCTTTCGGGTGAAAAACTGTTTTTT
>.|TRBV11-2|TRBJ2-1|.
CASSFGGSYNEQFF
TGTGCCAGCAGCTTTGGAGGCTCCTACAATGAGCAGTTCTTC
>.|TRBV7-9|TRBJ1-4|TRBD1
CASSQRQGTSTNEKLFF
TGTGCCAGCAGCCAACGACAGGGAACCTCAACTAATGAAAAACTGTTTTTT
>.|TRBV10-1|TRBJ2-3|.
CASSEQGEVFGADTQYF
TGCGCCAGCAGTGAGCAGGGGGAGGTTTTCGGTGCAGATACGCAGTATTTT
>.|TRBV13|TRBJ2-7|.
CASEDRKLSYEQYF
TGTGCCAGCGAGGACAGAAAGCTTTCCTACGAGCAGTACTTC
>.|TRBV3-1/TRBV3-2|TRBJ1-2|.
CASSQLSGYTF
TGTGCCAGCAGCCAGCTGAGCGGCTACACCTTC
>once|TRBV9|TRBJ1-5|.
CASSVGRVRGPQHF
TGTGCCAGCAGCGTAGGGAGGGTGCGGGGGCCCCAGCATTTT
>once|TRBV27|TRBJ2-3|TRBD2
CASREAGDTDTQYF
TGTGCCAGCAGGGAAGCGGGGGACACAGATACGCAGTATTTT
>.|TRBV5-1|TRBJ2-2|TRBD1
CASSPGQGTGELFF
TGCGCCAGCAGCCCGGGACAGGGGACCGGGGAGCTGTTTTTT
>.|TRBV18|TRBJ2-3|.
CASSPGKGATDTQYF
TGTGCCAGCTCACCAGGGAAGGGAGCCACAGATACGCAGTATTTT
>.|TRBV10-3|TRBJ2-7|.
CAISQGREQYF
TGTGCCATCAGCCAGGGTCGCGAGCAGTACTTC
>.|TRBV4-2|TRBJ1-1|.
CASSQGFLGSEAFF
TGTGCCAGCAGCCAAGGGTTTCTAGGCTCTGAAGCTTTCTTT
>.|TRBV9|TRBJ2-2|.
CASSVLSSDNTGELFF
TGTGCCAGCAGCGTATTGTCGTCAGATAACACCGGGGAGCTGTTTTTT
>.|TRBV28|TRBJ2-7|TRBD1
CASRSGTGGIYEQYF
TGTGCCAGCAGGTCAGGGACAGGGGGGATCTACGAGCAGTACTTC
>once|TRBV5-1|TRBJ2-5|TRBD2
CASSTWGREDETQYF
TGCGCCAGCAGCACCTGGGGCCGGGAGGACGAGACCCAGTACTTC
>.|TRBV9|TRBJ2-1|TRBD2
CASRASGGSYNEQFF
TGTGCCAGCAGGGCTAGCGGGGGCTCCTACAATGAGCAGTTCTTC
>.|TRBV18|TRBJ1-1|.
CASSLQTGADTEAFF
TGTGCCAGCTCACTCCAGACAGGAGCAGACACTGAAGCTTTCTTT
>.|TRBV10-3|TRBJ1-5|TRBD1
CAIRGGTGTSNQPQHF
TGTGCCATCAGGGGGGGGACAGGGACTAGCAATCAGCCCCAGCATTTT
>.|TRBV28|TRBJ1-2|.
CASSETGTYYGYTF
TGTGCCAGCAGTGAGACAGGAACCTACTATGGCTACACCTTC
>.|TRBV7-9|TRBJ2-3|TRBD2
CASSLARRAGNTDTQYF
TGTGCCAGCAGCTTAGCGAGGAGAGCGGGGAACACAGATACGCAGTATTTT
>.|TRBV5-1|TRBJ2-7|TRBD1
CASSLSSGTGTYEQYF
TGCGCCAGCAGCTTGTCCTCCGGGACAGGGACCTACGAGCAGTACTTC
>.|TRBV5-4|TRBJ2-7|TRBD1
CASSLSVGTGSSYEQYF
TGTGCCAGCAGCTTGTCAGTCGGGACAGGGAGCTCCTACGAGCAGTACTTC
>.|TRBV5-1|TRBJ2-3|.
CASSSGFVGTTDTQYF
TGCGCCAGCAGCTCAGGGTTTGTCGGTACCACAGATACGCAGTATTTT
>once|TRBV3-1/TRBV3-2|TRBJ1-4|.
CASSQAGGAGEKLFF
TGTGCCAGCAGCCAAGCGGGGGGCGCGGGGGAAAAACTGTTTTTT
>.|TRBV27|TRBJ2-7|TRBD1
CASSPPGQGAYEQYF
TGTGCCAGCAGTCCCCCCGGACAGGGAGCCTACGAGCAGTACTTC
>.|TRBV13|TRBJ1-2|TRBD1
CASSFQGDYGYTF
TGTGCCAGCAGCTTCCAGGGGGACTATGGCTACACCTTC
>once|TRBV7-2|TRBJ1-6|.
CASSSGTSYYNSPLHF
TGTGCCAGCAGCTCGGGGACAAGTTACTATAATTCACCCCTCCACTTT
>once|TRBV6-5|TRBJ1-5|TRBD1
CASNLQGNNQPQHF
TGTGCCAGCAACCTACAGGGGAACAATCAGCCCCAGCATTTT
>.|TRBV3-1/TRBV3-2|TRBJ2-1|TRBD2
CASSQMGGAYNEQFF
TGTGCCAGCAGCCAAATGGGGGGGGCCTACAATGAGCAGTTCTTC
>.|TRBV9|TRBJ2-3|.
CASSVVWTGRDTQYF
TGTGCCAGCAGCGTAGTTTGGACTGGTCGAGATACGCAGTATTTT
>.|TRBV5-1|TRBJ1-5|TRBD1
CASSLEIDRDRNQPQHF
TGCGCCAGCAGCTTGGAAATAGACAGGGACCGCAATCAGCCCCAGCATTTT
>.|TRBV7-6|TRBJ1-3|TRBD1
CASSGLTGRGNTIYF
TGTGCCAGCAGCGGACTGACAGGGAGAGGAAACACCATATATTTT